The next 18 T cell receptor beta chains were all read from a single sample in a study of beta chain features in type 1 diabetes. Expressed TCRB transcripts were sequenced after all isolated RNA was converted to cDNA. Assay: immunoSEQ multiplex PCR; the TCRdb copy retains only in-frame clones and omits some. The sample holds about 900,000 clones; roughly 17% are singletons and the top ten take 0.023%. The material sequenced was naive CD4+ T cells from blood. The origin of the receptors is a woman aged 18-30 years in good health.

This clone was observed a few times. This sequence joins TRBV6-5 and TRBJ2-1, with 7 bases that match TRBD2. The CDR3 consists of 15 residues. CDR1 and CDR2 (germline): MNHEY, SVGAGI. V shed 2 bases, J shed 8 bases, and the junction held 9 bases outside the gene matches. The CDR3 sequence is CASSYGGVGSYEQFF. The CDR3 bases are TGTGCCAGCAGTTACGGGGGGGTTGGGAGTTATGAGCAGTTCTTC.

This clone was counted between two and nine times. This CDR3 is CASSIRVGTSGYNEQFF. The CDR3 DNA sequence: TGTGCCAGTAGTATCAGAGTGGGGACTAGCGGGTATAATGAGCAGTTCTTC. The chain recombines TRBV19 with TRBJ2-1; TRBD2 matches at 12 bases. V lost 3 bases, J lost 7 bases, and 10 bases stayed unmatched. The CDR3 loop spans 17 amino acids. Germline-derived CDR1 and CDR2 are LNHDA and SQIVND (reference sequence).

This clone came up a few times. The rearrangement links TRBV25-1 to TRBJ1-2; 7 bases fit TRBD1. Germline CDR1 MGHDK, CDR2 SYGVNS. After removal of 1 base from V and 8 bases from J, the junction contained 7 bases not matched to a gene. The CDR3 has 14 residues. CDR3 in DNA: TGTGCCAGCAGTGAATTTGACAGGGAAGGAGGCTACACCTTC. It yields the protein CASSEFDREGGYTF.

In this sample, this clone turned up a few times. This CDR3 is CASSAGLASNEQFF. The DNA for the CDR3 is TGTGCCAGCAGCGCGGGACTAGCCTCTAATGAGCAGTTCTTC. This chain joins TRBV7-9 and TRBJ2-1, with TRBD2 matching over 9 bases. Trimming cost V 5 bases and J 7 bases; bases outside gene matches: 6. Germline lookup yields CDR1 SEHNR and CDR2 FQNEAQ (reference sequence). CDR3 length: 14 residues.

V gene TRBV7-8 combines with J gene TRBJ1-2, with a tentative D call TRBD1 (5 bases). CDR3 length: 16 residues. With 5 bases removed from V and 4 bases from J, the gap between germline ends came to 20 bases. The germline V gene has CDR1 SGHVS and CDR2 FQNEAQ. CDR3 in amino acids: CASSPGTARGSYGYTF. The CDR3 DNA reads TGTGCCAGCAGCCCAGGGACGGCCCGAGGTAGCTATGGCTACACCTTC.

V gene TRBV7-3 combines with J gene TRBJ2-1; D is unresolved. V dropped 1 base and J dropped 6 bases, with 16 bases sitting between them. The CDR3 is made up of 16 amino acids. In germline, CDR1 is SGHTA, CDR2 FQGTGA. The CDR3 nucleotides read TGTGCCAGCAGCTTAATGAATCCCCGGCTACCCAATGAGCAGTTCTTC. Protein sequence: CASSLMNPRLPNEQFF.

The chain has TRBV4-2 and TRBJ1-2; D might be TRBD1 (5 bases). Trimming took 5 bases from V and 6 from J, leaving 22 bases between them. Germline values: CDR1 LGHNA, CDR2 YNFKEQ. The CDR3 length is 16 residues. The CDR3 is CASSAQGPEMGHGYTF. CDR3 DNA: TGTGCCAGCAGCGCCCAGGGCCCCGAAATGGGACATGGCTACACCTTC.

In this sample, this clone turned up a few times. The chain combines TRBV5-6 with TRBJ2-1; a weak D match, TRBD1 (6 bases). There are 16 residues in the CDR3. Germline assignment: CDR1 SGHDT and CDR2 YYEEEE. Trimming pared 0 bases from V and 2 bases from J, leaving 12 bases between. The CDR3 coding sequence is TGTGCCAGCAGCTTGGTTGGACAGCATACCTACAATGAGCAGTTCTTC. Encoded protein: CASSLVGQHTYNEQFF. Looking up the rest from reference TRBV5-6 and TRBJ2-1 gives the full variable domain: DAGVTQSPTHLIKTRGQQVTLRCSPKSGHDTVSWYQQALGQGPQFIFQYYEEEERQRGNFPDRFSGHQFPNYSSELNVNALLLGDSALYLCASSLVGQHTYNEQFFGPGTRLTVL.

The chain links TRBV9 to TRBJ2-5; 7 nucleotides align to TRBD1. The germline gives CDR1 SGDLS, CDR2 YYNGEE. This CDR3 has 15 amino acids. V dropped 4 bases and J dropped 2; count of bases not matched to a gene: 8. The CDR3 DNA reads TGTGCCAGCAGCCCCGGACAGGCATCGCAAGAGACCCAGTACTTC. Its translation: CASSPGQASQETQYF.

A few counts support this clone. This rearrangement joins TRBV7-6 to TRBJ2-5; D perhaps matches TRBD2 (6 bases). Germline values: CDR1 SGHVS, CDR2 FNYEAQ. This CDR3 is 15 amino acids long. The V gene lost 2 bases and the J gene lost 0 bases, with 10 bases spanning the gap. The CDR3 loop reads CASSLLGGYQETQYF. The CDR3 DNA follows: TGTGCCAGCAGCTTATTGGGAGGATACCAAGAGACCCAGTACTTC.

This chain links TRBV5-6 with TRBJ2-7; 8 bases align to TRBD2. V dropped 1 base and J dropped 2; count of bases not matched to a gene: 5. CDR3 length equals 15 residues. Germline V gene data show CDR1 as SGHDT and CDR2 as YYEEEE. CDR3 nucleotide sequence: TGTGCCAGCAGCTTGAGGGGGACTAGACCCTACGAGCAGTACTTC. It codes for CASSLRGTRPYEQYF.

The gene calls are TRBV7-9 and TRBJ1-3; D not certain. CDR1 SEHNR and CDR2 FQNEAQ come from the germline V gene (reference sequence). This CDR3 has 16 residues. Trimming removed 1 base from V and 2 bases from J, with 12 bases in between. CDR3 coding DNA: TGTGCCAGCAGCTTAGGGGAATCGACCCCTGGAAACACCATATATTTT. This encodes CASSLGESTPGNTIYF.

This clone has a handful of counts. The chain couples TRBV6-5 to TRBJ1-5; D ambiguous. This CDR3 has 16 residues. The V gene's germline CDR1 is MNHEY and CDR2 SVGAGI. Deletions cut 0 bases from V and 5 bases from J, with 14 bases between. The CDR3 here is CASSYSSEGPDQPQHF. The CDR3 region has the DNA TGTGCCAGCAGTTACTCGAGCGAAGGGCCCGATCAGCCCCAGCATTTT.

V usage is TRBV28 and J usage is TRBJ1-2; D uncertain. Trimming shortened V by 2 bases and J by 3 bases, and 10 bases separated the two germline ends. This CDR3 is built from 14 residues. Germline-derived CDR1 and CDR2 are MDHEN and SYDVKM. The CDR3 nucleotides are TGTGCCAGCAGTTTAGCAGACCGCTACTATGGCTACACCTTC. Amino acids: CASSLADRYYGYTF.

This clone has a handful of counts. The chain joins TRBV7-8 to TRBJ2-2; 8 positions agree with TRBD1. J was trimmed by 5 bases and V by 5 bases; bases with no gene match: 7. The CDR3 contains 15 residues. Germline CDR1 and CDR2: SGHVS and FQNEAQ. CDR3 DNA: TGTGCCAGCAGCCCTGGCCGGGACAGGACCGGGGAGCTGTTTTTT. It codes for CASSPGRDRTGELFF.

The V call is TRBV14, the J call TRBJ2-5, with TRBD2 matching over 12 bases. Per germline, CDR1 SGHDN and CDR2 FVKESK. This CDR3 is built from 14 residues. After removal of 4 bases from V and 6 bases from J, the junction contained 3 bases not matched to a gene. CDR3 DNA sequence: TGTGCCAGCAGCCCGACTAGCGGGAGACAGACCCAGTACTTC. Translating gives CASSPTSGRQTQYF.

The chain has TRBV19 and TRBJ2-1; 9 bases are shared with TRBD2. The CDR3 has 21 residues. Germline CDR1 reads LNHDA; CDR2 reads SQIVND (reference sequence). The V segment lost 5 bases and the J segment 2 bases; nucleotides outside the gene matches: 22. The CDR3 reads CASSSGMVRLAEHGTYNEQFF. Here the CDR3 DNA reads TGTGCCAGTAGTTCGGGGATGGTGCGACTAGCGGAACACGGGACCTACAATGAGCAGTTCTTC.

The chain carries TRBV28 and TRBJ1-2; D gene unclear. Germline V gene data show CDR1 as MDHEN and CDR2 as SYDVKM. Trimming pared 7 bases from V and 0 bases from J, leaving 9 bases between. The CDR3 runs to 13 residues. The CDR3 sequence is CASKDGTNYGYTF. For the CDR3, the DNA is TGTGCCAGCAAGGACGGGACTAACTATGGCTACACCTTC.